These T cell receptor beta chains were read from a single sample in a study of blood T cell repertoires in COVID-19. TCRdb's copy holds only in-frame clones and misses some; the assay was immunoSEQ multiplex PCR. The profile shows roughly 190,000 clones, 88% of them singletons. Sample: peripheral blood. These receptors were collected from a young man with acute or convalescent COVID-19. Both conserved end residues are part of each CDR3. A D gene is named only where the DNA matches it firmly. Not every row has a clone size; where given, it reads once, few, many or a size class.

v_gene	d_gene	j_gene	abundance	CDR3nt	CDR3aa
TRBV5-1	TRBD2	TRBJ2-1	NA	TGCGCCAGCAGCCGGGCGGGAGGGTATGCTGAGCAGTTCTTC	CASSRAGGYAEQFF
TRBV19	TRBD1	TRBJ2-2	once	TGTGCCAGTAGTATCGGGACAGTCACCGGGGAGCTGTTTTTT	CASSIGTVTGELFF
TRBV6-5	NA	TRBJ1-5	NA	TGTGCCAGCAGCACCCGGGTAGAGGGGGATCAGCCCCAGCATTTT	CASSTRVEGDQPQHF
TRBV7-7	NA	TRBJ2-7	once	TGTGCTAGCAGCTTGGGGGACTCTAGCTCCTACGAGCAGTACTTC	CASSLGDSSSYEQYF
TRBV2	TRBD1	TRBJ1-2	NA	TGTGCCAGCAGAGGGGACAGGGAAAACTATGGCTACACCTTC	CASRGDRENYGYTF
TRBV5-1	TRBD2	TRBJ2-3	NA	TGCGCCAGCAGCATCAGCAGCGGGGGCATCACAGATACGCAGTATTTT	CASSISSGGITDTQYF
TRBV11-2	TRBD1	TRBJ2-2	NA	TGTGCCAGCAGCGCTCCAGGGGGCGCGTTCACCGGGGAGCTGTTTTTT	CASSAPGGAFTGELFF
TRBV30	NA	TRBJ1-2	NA	TGTGCCTGGAGTGTAGGAGGGAGCTATGGCTACACCTTC	CAWSVGGSYGYTF
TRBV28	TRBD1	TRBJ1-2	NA	TGTGCCAGCAGATTTCACAGGGGGCTTGACTATGGCTACACCTTC	CASRFHRGLDYGYTF
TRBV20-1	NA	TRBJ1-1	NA	TGCAGTGGAAAAGGGAGCACTGAAGCTTTCTTT	CSGKGSTEAFF
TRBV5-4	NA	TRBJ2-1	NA	TGTGCCAGCAGCTTGGCAAAAGGTAGTGGATCGAGGGAGCAGTTCTTC	CASSLAKGSGSREQFF
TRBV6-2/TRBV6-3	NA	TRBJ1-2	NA	TGTGCCAGCAGTTACTCGAAATGGGCTTCGGGCTACACCTTC	CASSYSKWASGYTF
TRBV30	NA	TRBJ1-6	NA	TGTGCCTGGAGTGGGCAGGGCATAATGATTAATTCACCCCTCCACTTT	CAWSGQGIMINSPLHF
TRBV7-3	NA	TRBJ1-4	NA	TGTGCCAGCAGCTTAGGGCTTAATGAAAAACTGTTTTTT	CASSLGLNEKLFF
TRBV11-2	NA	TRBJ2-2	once	TGTGCCAGCAGCTTCGACAGGAACACCGGGGAGCTGTTTTTT	CASSFDRNTGELFF
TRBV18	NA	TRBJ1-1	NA	TGTGCCAGCTCTACAACAGAGAACACTGAAGCTTTCTTT	CASSTTENTEAFF
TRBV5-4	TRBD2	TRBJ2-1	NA	TGTGCCAGCAGCTTAAGGCGGGGGGCCCACAATGAGCAGTTCTTC	CASSLRRGAHNEQFF
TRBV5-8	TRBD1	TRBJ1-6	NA	TGTGCCAGCAGCTCCGGGTCAGGGGGCGCGCCACCCCTCCACTTT	CASSSGSGGAPPLHF
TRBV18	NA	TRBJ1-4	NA	TGTGCCAGCTCACGTGGACAGAATGAAAAACTGTTTTTT	CASSRGQNEKLFF
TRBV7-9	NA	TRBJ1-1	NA	TGTGCCAGCAGCTCCGGCCCAGGGATAGCTTTCTTT	CASSSGPGIAFF
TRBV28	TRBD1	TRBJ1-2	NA	TGTGCCAGCAGTGGACAGGGGCCTAACTATGGCTACACCTTC	CASSGQGPNYGYTF
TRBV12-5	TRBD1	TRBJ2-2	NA	TGTGCTAGTGGTTTGGGATACAGGGGGAACACCGGGGAGCTGTTTTTT	CASGLGYRGNTGELFF
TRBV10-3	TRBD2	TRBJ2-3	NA	TGTGCCATCAGTGAGTCGACTAGCGGGAGACGGGATACGCAGTATTTT	CAISESTSGRRDTQYF
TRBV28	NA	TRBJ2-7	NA	TGTGCCAGCAGTTTACCTGTGGTAGGACATGTGGAGTACTTC	CASSLPVVGHVEYF
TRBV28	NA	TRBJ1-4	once	TGTGCCAGCAGTTTTAATCGGTGGGGGCGTGATGAAAAACTGTTTTTT	CASSFNRWGRDEKLFF
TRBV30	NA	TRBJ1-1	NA	TGTGCCTGGAGGCCGAGGGGGACCACTGAAGCTTTCTTT	CAWRPRGTTEAFF
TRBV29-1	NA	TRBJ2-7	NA	TGCAGCGTTGAAGTTTCAGGGAGGCCCTACGAGCAGTACTTC	CSVEVSGRPYEQYF
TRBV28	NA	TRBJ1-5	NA	TGTGCCAGCTTAAGGGGTTATCAGCCCCAGCATTTT	CASLRGYQPQHF
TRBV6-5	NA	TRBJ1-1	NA	TGTGCCAGCGCTTCCCAGGCCCTGACGAACACTGAAGCTTTCTTT	CASASQALTNTEAFF
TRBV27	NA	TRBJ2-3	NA	NA	CASSSSGLLITDTQYF
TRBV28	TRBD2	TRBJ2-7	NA	TGTGCCAGCAGTCCGGGACTAGCGGGACCGCAGTACTTC	CASSPGLAGPQYF
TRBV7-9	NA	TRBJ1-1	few	TGTGCCAGCAGCTTTTTCGGCAGGGCGAACACTGAAGCTTTCTTT	CASSFFGRANTEAFF
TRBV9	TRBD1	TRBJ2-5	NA	TGTGCCAGCAGCGTAGTAGGGACAGGGAGTTTTGATGGGGAGACCCAGTACTTC	CASSVVGTGSFDGETQYF
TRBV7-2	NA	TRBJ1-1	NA	TGTGCCAGCAGCTTCGACGGGAGGCCCACTGAAGCTTTCTTT	CASSFDGRPTEAFF
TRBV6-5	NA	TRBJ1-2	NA	TGTGCCAGCAGGATGGTGGTGGCCTATGGCTACACCTTC	CASRMVVAYGYTF
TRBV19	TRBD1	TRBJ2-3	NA	TGTGCCAGTAGTGTCGACAGGGGGAGAGATACGCAGTATTTT	CASSVDRGRDTQYF
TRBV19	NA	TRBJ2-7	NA	TGTGCCAGTAGTACGGGGAGCTTATCCTACGAGCAGTACTTC	CASSTGSLSYEQYF
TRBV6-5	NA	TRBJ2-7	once	TGTGCCAGCAGCTTACAGGGATACGAGCAGTACTTC	CASSLQGYEQYF
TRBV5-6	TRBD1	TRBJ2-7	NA	TGTGCCAGCAGCTTGTTTCAGGGGGCAGTGTCCTACGAGCAGTACTTC	CASSLFQGAVSYEQYF
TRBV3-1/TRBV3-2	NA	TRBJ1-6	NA	TGTGCCAGCAGCCAAGGCGATGTTTCACCCCTCCACTTT	CASSQGDVSPLHF
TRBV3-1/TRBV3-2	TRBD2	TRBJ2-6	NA	TGTGCCAGCAGTCTAAGCGGGGCCAGCTCTGGGGCCAACGTCCTGACTTTC	CASSLSGASSGANVLTF
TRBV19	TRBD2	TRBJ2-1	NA	TGTGCCAGTAGGACTCTAGCGGGAGGGGTCAATGAGCAGTTCTTC	CASRTLAGGVNEQFF
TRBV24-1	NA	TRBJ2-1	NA	TGTGCCACCAGTGCCCGGTCCAATGAGCAGTTCTTC	CATSARSNEQFF
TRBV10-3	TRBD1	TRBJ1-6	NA	TGTGCCATCACAAGGGACAGTGGTATTGATTCACCCCTCCACTTT	CAITRDSGIDSPLHF
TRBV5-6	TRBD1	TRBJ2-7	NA	TGTGCCAGCAGCTTGGAGTATGGGCCCTCGGGACAGGCCTACGAGCAGTACTTC	CASSLEYGPSGQAYEQYF
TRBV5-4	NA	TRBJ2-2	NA	TGTGCCAGCAGCTCAGGGGTCGACACCGGGGAGCTGTTTTTT	CASSSGVDTGELFF
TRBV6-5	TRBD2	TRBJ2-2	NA	TGTGCCAGCAGCTTAGCGGGAGTGGTGTCCGGGGAGCTGTTTTTT	CASSLAGVVSGELFF
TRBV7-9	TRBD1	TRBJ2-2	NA	TGTGCCAGCAGCCGACAGGGTCCCACCGGGGAGCTGTTTTTT	CASSRQGPTGELFF
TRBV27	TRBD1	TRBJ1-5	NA	TGTGCCAGCAGGGGACAGGGGGTAGGTTATCAGCCCCAGCATTTT	CASRGQGVGYQPQHF